These T cell receptor beta chains were read from a single sample in a study of T cell responses to AZD1222 COVID-19 vaccine. This table comes from immunoSEQ multiplex PCR, and its TCRdb copy is limited to in-frame clones, with some not included. The sample lists approximately 160,000 clones, about 91% occurring once. Here the sequenced sample was peripheral blood, taken 28 days after the second AZD1222 dose. Receptors originate from an adult who received the AZD1222 COVID-19 vaccine. CDR3s include the opening cysteine and the closing phenylalanine or tryptophan. A D gene is named only where the DNA matches it firmly. The listing skips clone size in some rows; elsewhere it reads once, few, many or a size class.

j_call d_call clone_size v_call cdr3_nt cdr3_aa
TRBJ1-3 NA NA TRBV11-2 TGTGCCAGCAGCTTAGCACCCGAAGGCAATGGAAACACCATATATTTT CASSLAPEGNGNTIYF
TRBJ2-1 TRBD2 NA TRBV5-1 TGCGCCAGCAGCTTGGCCCGGGGGGGCTCCTACAATGAGCAGTTCTTC CASSLARGGSYNEQFF
TRBJ2-5 TRBD1 NA TRBV10-1 TGCGCCAGCAGTGGGGGGACAGGGGGACTCGAGACCCAGTACTTC CASSGGTGGLETQYF
TRBJ2-3 NA NA TRBV2 TGTGCCAGCAGTACGGCATACTCTAGCACAGATACGCAGTATTTT CASSTAYSSTDTQYF
TRBJ1-1 NA once TRBV5-6 TGTGCCAGCAGCATGACAGGCCTCGAATCGGCTGAAGCTTTCTTT CASSMTGLESAEAFF
TRBJ1-5 NA NA TRBV18 TGTGCCAGCTCCGCGGGGGGTTCCAATCAGCCCCAGCATTTT CASSAGGSNQPQHF
TRBJ1-2 TRBD1 NA TRBV5-4 TGTGCCAGCAGCCTCTCAGCCGGACAGGGGTACTATGGCTACACCTTC CASSLSAGQGYYGYTF
TRBJ1-1 NA NA TRBV30 TGTGCCTGTTCAGGGAACACTGAAGCTTTCTTT CACSGNTEAFF
TRBJ2-6 NA NA TRBV28 TGTGCCAGCAGTTTACAGGGTCTGCGTAAGAGGGCCAACGTCCTGACTTTC CASSLQGLRKRANVLTF
TRBJ1-1 NA NA TRBV6-1 TGTGCCAGCAGTGAACGACGGCAGAACACTGAAGCTTTCTTT CASSERRQNTEAFF
TRBJ1-4 NA NA TRBV10-3 TGTGCCGCCCAACAGAAACCGAATGAAAAACTGTTTTTT CAAQQKPNEKLFF
TRBJ1-2 NA NA TRBV5-6 TGTGCCAGCAGCTGGGAGACTGACCCCACGTATGGCTACACCTTC CASSWETDPTYGYTF
TRBJ2-1 NA NA TRBV5-4 TGTGCCAGCAGCCTTAAGGGAGGGGGTTACAATGAGCAGTTCTTC CASSLKGGGYNEQFF
TRBJ1-2 NA NA TRBV28 TGTGCCAGCAGTACAGGATACAATGGCTACACCTTC CASSTGYNGYTF
TRBJ1-1 TRBD1 NA TRBV9 TGTGCCAGCAGCGTAGCTACGGACAGGGGCACTGAAGCTTTCTTT CASSVATDRGTEAFF